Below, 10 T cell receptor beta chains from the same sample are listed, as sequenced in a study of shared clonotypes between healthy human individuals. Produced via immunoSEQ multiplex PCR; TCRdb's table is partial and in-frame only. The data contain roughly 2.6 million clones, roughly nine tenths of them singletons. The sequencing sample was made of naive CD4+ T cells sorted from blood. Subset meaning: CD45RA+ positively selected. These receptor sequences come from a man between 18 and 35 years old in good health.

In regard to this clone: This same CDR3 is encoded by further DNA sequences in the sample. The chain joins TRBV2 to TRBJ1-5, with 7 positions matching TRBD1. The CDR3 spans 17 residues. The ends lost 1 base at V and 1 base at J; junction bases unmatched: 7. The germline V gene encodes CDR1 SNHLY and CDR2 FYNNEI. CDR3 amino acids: CASSEGQGLRSNQPQHF. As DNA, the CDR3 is TGTGCCAGCAGTGAAGGACAGGGTCTGCGGAGCAATCAGCCCCAGCATTTT.

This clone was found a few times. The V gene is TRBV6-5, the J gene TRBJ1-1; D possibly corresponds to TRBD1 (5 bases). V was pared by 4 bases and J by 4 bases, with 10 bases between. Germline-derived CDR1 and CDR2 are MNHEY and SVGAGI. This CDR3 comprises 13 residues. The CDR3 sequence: CASSLRQLTEAFF. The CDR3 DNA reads TGTGCCAGCAGTTTAAGACAGCTCACTGAAGCTTTCTTT.

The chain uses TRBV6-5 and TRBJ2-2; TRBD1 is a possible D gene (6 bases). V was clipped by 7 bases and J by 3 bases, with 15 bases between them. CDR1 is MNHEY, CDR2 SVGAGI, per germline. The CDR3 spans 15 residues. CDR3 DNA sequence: TGTGCCAGCACCTTCCTGGGGGCAGACACCGGGGAGCTGTTTTTT. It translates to CASTFLGADTGELFF.

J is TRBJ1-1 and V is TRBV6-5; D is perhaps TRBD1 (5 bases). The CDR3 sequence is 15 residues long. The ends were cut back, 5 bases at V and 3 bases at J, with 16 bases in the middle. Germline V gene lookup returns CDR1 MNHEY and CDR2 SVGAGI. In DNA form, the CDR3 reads TGTGCCAGCAGTCCGGGGGGGAATCGGCACACTGAAGCTTTCTTT. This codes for CASSPGGNRHTEAFF.

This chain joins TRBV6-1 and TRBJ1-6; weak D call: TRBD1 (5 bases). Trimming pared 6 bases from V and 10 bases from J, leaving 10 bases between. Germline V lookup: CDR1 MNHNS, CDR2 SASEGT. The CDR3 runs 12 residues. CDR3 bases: TGTGCCAGCAGGTGGGACGACTCACCCCTCCACTTT. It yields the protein CASRWDDSPLHF.

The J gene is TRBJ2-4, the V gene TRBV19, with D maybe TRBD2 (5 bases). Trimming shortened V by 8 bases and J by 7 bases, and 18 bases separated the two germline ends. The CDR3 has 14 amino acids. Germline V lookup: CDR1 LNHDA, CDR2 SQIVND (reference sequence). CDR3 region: CASRPGYPLNIQYF. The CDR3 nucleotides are TGTGCCAGTCGACCGGGATACCCCTTGAACATTCAGTACTTC.

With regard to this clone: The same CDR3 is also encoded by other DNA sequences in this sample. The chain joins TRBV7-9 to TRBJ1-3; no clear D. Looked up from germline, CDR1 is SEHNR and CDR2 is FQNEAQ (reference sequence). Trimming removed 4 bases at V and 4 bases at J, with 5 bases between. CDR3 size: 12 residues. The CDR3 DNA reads TGTGCCAGCAGCTCCCCAGGAAACACCATATATTTT. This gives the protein CASSSPGNTIYF.

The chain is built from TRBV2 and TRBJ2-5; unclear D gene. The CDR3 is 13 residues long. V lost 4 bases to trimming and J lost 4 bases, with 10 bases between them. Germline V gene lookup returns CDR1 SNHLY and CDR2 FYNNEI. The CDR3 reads CASSVQVPETQYF. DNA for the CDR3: TGTGCCAGCAGTGTGCAGGTCCCAGAGACCCAGTACTTC.

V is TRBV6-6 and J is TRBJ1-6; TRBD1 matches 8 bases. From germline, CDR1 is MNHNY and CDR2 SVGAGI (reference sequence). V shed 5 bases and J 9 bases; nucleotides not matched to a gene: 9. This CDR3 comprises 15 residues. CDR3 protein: CASSPGGTGPSPLHF. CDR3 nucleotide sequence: TGTGCCAGCAGTCCCGGGGGGACAGGTCCTTCACCCCTCCACTTT.

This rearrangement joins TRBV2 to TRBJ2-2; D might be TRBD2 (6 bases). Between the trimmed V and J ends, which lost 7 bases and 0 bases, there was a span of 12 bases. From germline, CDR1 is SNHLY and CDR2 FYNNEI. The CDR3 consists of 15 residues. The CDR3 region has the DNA TGTGCCAGCATTAAAGGGGAGGCGAACACCGGGGAGCTGTTTTTT. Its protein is CASIKGEANTGELFF.